This T cell receptor (beta chain) was sequenced in a study of T-cell memory formation after mild COVID-19. Turning to the study itself: Largely, TCR clusters stayed within a single donor.

The V and J ends lost 3 bases and 0 bases, in that order; junction bases with no gene match: 8. Germline CDR1 and CDR2: DFQATT and SNEGSKA (reference sequence). The CDR3 is made up of 16 amino acids. Constant-segment primers and 5'RACE yielded cDNA libraries for TCR alpha and TCR beta, each carrying sample barcodes and UMIs. TCRdb reprocessed the 5' RACE reads via MiXCR and lists one record per CDR3 protein. The sample contains hundreds of thousands of distinct CDR3 sequences, 16% of which appear only once. The clonotype comes from a man between 18 and 29 years old who had mild COVID-19 (a few samples of this study predate the infection). Cell type and time point are not known. The sequenced sample was PBMCs or a T cell subset sorted from them (not recorded which). This chain joins TRBV20-1 and TRBJ2-3, with 8 bases lining up with TRBD2. CDR3 in DNA: TGCAGTGCTAGCCGTCGGGAGGGACTTAGCACAGATACGCAGTATTTT. This encodes CSASRREGLSTDTQYF.